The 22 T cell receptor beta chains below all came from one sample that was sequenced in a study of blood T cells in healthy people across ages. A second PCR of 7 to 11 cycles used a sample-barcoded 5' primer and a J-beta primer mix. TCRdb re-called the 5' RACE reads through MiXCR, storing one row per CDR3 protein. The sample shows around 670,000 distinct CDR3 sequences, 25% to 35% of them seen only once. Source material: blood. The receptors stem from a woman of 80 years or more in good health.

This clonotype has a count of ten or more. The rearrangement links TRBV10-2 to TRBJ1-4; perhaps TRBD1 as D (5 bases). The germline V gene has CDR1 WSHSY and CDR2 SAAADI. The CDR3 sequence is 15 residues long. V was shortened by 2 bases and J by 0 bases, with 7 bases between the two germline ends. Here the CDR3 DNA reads TGCGCCAGCAGTGAGGTGGGGGCAACTAATGAAAAACTGTTTTTT. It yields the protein CASSEVGATNEKLFF.

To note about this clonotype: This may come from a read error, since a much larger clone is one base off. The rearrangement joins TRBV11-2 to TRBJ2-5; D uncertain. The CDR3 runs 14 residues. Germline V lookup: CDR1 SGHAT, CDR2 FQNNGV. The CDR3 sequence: CARSLRPPQETQYF. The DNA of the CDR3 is TGTGCCCGCAGCCTAAGACCGCCTCAAGAGACCCAGTACTTC.

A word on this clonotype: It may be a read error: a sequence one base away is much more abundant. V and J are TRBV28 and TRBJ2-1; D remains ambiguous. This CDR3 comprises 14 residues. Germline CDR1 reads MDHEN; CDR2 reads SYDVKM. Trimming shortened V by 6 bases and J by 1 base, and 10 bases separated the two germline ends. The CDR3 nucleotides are TGTGCCAGCAGCTGCGACGGATCCTACAATGAGCAGTTCTTC. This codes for CASSCDGSYNEQFF. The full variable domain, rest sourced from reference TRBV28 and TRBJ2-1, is DVKVTQSSRYLVKRTGEKVFLECVQDMDHENMFWYRQDPGLGLRLIYFSYDVKMKEKGDIPEGYSVSREKKERFSLILESASTNQTSMYLCASSCDGSYNEQFFGPGTRLTVL.

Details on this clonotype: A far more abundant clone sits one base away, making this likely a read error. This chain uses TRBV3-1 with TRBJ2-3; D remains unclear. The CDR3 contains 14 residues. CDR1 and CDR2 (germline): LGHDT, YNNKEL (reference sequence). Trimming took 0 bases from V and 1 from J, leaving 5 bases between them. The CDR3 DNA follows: TGTGCCAGCAGCCAAGAAAGAGGCACAGATACGCAGTATTTT. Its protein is CASSQERGTDTQYF.

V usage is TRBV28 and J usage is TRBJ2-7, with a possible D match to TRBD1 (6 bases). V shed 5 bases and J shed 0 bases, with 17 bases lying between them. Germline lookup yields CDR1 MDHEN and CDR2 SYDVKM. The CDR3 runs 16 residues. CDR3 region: CASSLGVTGLSYEQYF. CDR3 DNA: TGTGCCAGCAGTCTAGGCGTGACAGGACTCTCCTACGAGCAGTACTTC.

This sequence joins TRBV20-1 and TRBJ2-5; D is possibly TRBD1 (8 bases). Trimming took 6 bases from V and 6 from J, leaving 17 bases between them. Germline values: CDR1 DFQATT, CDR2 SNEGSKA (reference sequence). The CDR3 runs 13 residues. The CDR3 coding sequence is TGCAGTGCCACGGGGGGCAGGGGGCAGACCCAGTACTTC. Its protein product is CSATGGRGQTQYF.

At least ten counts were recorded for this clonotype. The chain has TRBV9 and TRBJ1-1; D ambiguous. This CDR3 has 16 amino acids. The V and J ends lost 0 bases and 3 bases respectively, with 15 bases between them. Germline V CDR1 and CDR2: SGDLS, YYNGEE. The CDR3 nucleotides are TGTGCCAGCAGCGTAGCGGGAAGCCGGTTGGACACTGAAGCTTTCTTT. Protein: CASSVAGSRLDTEAFF.

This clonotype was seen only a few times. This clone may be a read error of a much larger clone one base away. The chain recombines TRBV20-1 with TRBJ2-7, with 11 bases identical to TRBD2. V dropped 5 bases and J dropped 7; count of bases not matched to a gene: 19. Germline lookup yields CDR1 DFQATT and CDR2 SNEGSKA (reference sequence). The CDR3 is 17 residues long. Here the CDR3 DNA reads TGCAGTGCTCAGGGGGTTACTAGCGGGGGCCAATACAATGAGCAGTACTTC. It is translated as CSAQGVTSGGQYNEQYF.

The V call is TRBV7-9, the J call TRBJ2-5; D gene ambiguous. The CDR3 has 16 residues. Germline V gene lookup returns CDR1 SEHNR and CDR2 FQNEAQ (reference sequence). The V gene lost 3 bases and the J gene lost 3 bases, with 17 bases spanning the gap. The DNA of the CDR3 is TGTGCCAGCAGCTTGCGTATCAGTCGGTTCGAAGAGACCCAGTACTTC. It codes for CASSLRISRFEETQYF.

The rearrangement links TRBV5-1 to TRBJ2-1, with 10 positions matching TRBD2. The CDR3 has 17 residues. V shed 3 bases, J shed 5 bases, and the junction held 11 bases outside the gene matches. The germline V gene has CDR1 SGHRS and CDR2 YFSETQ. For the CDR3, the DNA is TGCGCCAGCAGCTCGATGTTTAGCGGGGGGCTTGACAATGAGCAGTTCTTC. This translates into CASSSMFSGGLDNEQFF.

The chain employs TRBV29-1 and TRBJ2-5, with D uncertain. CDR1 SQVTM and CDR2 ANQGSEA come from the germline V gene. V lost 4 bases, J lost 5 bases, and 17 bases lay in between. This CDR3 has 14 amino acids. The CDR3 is CSVGPSPGGETQYF. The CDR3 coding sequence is TGCAGCGTTGGTCCGAGTCCGGGTGGCGAGACCCAGTACTTC.

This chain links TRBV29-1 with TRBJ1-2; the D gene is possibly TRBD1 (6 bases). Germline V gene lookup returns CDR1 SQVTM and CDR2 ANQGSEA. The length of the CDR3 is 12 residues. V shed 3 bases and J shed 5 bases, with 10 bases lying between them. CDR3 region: CSVDAQGYGYTF. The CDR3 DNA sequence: TGCAGCGTTGATGCCCAGGGGTATGGCTACACCTTC.

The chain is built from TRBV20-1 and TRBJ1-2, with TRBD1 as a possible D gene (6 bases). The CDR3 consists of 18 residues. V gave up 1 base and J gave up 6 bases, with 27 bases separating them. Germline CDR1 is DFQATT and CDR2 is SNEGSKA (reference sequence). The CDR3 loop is CSARGLGALDSISHGYTF. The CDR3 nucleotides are TGCAGTGCTAGAGGCTTGGGGGCTCTCGACTCAATATCCCATGGCTACACCTTC.

The CDR3 here is CASSPGRRETQFF. CDR3 nucleotides: TGTGCCAGCAGTCCCGGCCGACGAGAGACCCAGTTCTTC. The chain recombines TRBV2 with TRBJ2-1, with D unclear. The ends were cut back, 5 bases at V and 13 bases at J, with 18 bases in the middle. Germline CDR1 is SNHLY and CDR2 is FYNNEI. The CDR3 consists of 13 residues.

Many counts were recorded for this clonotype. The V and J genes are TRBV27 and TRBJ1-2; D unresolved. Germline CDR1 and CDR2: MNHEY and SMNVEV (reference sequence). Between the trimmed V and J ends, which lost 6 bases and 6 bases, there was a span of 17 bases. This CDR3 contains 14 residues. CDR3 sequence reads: CASRATGKVNGYTF. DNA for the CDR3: TGTGCCAGCAGGGCTACCGGGAAAGTCAATGGCTACACCTTC.

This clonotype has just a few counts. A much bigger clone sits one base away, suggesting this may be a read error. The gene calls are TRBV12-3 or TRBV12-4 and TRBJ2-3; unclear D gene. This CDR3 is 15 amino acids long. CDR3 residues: CASSPTRQSTDTEYF. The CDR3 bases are TGTGCCAGCAGTCCTACGAGGCAAAGCACAGATACGGAGTATTTT.

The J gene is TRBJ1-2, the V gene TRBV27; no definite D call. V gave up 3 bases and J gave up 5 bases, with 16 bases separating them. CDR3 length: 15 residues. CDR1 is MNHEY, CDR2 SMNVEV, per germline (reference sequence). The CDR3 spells CASSFRDGEWYGYTF. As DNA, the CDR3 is TGTGCCAGCAGTTTCCGGGATGGGGAGTGGTATGGCTACACCTTC.

CDR3 DNA sequence: TGTGCCAGCAGCCTTACAGGTGGTAGTGAAAAACTGTTTTTT. Residues: CASSLTGGSEKLFF. V and J are TRBV6-5 and TRBJ1-4, with D possibly matching TRBD1 (5 bases). From germline, CDR1 is MNHEY and CDR2 SVGAGI. The V end lost 6 bases, the J end lost 7 bases, and 15 bases lay between the germline ends. The CDR3 is 14 residues long.

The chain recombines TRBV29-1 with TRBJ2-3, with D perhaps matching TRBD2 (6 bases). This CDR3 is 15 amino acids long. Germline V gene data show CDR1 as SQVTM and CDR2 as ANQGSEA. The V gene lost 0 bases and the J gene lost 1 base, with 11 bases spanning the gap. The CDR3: CSVEDPRRGTDTQYF. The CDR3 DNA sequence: TGCAGCGTTGAAGATCCGAGGAGGGGCACAGATACGCAGTATTTT.

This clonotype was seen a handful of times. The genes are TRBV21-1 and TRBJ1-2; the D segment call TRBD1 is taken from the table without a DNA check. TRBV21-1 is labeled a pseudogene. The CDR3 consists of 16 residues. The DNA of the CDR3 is TGTGCCAGCAGCAAGGACAGGGGAATAACTAACTATGGCTACACCTTC. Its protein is CASSKDRGITNYGYTF.

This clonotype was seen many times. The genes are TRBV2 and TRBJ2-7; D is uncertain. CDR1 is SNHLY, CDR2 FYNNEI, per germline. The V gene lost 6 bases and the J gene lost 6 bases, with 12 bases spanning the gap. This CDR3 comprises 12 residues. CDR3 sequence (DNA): TGTGCCAGCAGGCCAGCAGTCTTCGAGCAGTACTTC. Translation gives CASRPAVFEQYF.

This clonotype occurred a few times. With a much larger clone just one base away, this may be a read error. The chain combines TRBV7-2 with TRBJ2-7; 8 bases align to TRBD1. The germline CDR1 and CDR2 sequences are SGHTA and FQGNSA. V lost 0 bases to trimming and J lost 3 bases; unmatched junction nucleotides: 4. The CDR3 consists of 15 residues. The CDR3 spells CASSLAPGTGYEQYF. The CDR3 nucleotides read TGTGCCAGCAGCTTAGCCCCCGGGACAGGCTACGAGCAGTACTTC. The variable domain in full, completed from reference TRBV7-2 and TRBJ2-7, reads GAGVSQSPSNKVTEKGKDVELRCDPISGHTALYWYRQSLGQGLEFLIYFQGNSAPDKSGLPSDRFSAERTGGSVSTLTIQRTQQEDSAVYLCASSLAPGTGYEQYFGPGTRLTVT.